The clone carrying this T cell receptor (beta chain) has just a few counts. Its specificity is unknown. Between the trimmed V and J ends, which lost 2 bases and 7 bases, there was a span of 6 bases. The CDR3 runs 12 residues. TCRdb independently ran MiXCR on the reads; one entry per CDR3 protein. The data show 200,000 or so distinct CDR3 sequences, with over 25% seen just once and about 28% held by the top ten. The sample belongs to a study of T cell repertoires in cytomegalovirus infection. Study-level information: CMV infection plus the matching HLA type was flagged by public TCR beta signatures.

The study's findings and limits: Pooled public TCR beta family frequency picked out CMV carriers with the relevant HLA. The ex vivo response was dominated by HLA-C-restricted CMV-specific TCR beta clonotypes.

This chain connects TRBV12-3 or TRBV12-4 to TRBJ1-5, with unresolved D. The sequenced material came from PBMCs. This clonotype was sampled from a human donor in good health (CMV status not recorded). Some clones in this sample may be carry-over from other donors' samples. CDR3 coding DNA: TGTGCCAGCAGTTTAATTAGGCAGCCCCAGCATTTT. This sequence encodes CASSLIRQPQHF.